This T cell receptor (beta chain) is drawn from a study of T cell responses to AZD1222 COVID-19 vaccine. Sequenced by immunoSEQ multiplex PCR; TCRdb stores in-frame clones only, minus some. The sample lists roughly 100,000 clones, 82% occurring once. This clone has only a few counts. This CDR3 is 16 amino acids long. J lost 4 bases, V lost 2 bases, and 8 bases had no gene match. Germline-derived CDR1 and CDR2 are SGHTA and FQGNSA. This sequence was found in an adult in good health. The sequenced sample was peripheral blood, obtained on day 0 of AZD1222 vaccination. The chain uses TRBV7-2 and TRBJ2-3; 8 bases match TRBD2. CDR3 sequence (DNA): TGTGCCAGCAGCTTAAACCGGGGGGGCCGGGCAGATACGCAGTATTTT. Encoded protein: CASSLNRGGRADTQYF. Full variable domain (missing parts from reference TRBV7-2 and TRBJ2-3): GAGVSQSPSNKVTEKGKDVELRCDPISGHTALYWYRQSLGQGLEFLIYFQGNSAPDKSGLPSDRFSAERTGGSVSTLTIQRTQQEDSAVYLCASSLNRGGRADTQYFGPGTRLTVL.